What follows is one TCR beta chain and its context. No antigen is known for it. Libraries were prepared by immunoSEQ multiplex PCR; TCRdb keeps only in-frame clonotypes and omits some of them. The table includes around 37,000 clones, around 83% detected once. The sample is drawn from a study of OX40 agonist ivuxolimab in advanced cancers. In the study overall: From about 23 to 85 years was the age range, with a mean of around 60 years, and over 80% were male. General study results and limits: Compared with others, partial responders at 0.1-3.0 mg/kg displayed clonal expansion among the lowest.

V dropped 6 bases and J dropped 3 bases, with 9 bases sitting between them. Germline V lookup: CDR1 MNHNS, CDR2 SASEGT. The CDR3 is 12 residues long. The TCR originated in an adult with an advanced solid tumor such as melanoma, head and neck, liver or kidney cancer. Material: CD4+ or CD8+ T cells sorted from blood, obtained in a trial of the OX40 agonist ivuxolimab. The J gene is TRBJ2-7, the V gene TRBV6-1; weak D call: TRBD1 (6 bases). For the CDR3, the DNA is TGTGCCAGCAGCCCACAGGGCTACGAGCAGTACTTC. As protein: CASSPQGYEQYF.